These 9 T cell receptor beta chains share one sample of origin, sequenced in a study of metastatic and nonmetastatic thyroid tumors. No treatment had been given to any patient before thyroid surgery. Via MiXCR, TCRdb re-called the PCR reads. The table lists 30,000 to 35,000 clones, roughly 29% of them singletons, with 7.8% in the top ten. The sequenced sample was blood. These receptors were taken from a female donor with papillary thyroid cancer or a benign thyroid nodule (not recorded which). Some clones in this sample may be carry-over from other donors' samples.

This clone was detected ten times or more. This chain uses TRBV5-1 with TRBJ2-7; 8 positions match TRBD2. From germline, CDR1 is SGHRS and CDR2 YFSETQ. This CDR3 contains 17 residues. Trimming removed 4 bases from V and 1 base from J; junction bases left unmatched: 13. CDR3 nucleotides: TGCGCCAGCAGCCCCCGAAAAGGACTAGCATCATCCTACGAGCAGTACTTC. Translated, it gives CASSPRKGLASSYEQYF.

The V and J genes are TRBV9 and TRBJ2-7; no reliable D call. V lost 8 bases and J lost 3, with 15 bases in between. The CDR3 sequence is 13 residues long. From germline, CDR1 is SGDLS and CDR2 YYNGEE. CDR3 protein: CARRVSNFYEQYF. The CDR3 DNA reads as TGTGCCAGAAGGGTTTCTAACTTCTACGAGCAGTACTTC.

This clone is labeled medium-sized. The chain joins TRBV28 to TRBJ2-1; tentative D call: TRBD1 (5 bases). This CDR3 region has 13 residues. Germline CDR1 is MDHEN and CDR2 is SYDVKM. V dropped 6 bases and J dropped 7 bases, with 13 bases sitting between them. In nucleotides, the CDR3 is TGTGCCAGCAGGGAGACAGTCCTAAATGAGCAGTTCTTC. This codes for CASRETVLNEQFF.

The gene calls are TRBV20-1 and TRBJ1-1, with D unclear. V was shortened by 4 bases and J by 12 bases, with 27 bases between the two germline ends. The CDR3 is 15 amino acids. The germline V gene encodes CDR1 DFQATT and CDR2 SNEGSKA (reference sequence). The CDR3 DNA reads as TGCAGTGCTACCGACCCGCTGATGGTGAACACCGAATCTTTCTTT. Amino acids: CSATDPLMVNTESFF.

The sample holds many counts of this clone. The chain recombines TRBV27 with TRBJ2-5; a weak D match, TRBD2 (7 bases). Germline V gene sequence: CDR1 MNHEY, CDR2 SMNVEV (reference sequence). The CDR3 contains 15 residues. Trimming cost V 5 bases and J 1 base, with 14 bases left between them. The CDR3 loop reads CASSVARGGQETQYF. CDR3 bases: TGTGCCAGCAGTGTTGCGAGGGGGGGCCAAGAGACCCAGTACTTC.

This clone was recorded at least ten times. The chain carries TRBV12-3 or TRBV12-4 and TRBJ1-4; unclear D gene. The CDR3 covers 14 residues. V shed 3 bases and J shed 5 bases, with 10 bases lying between them. The CDR3 coding sequence is TGTGCCAGCAGTTTTGAGCAGCAGAATGAAAAACTGTTTTTT. This sequence encodes CASSFEQQNEKLFF.

This clone was picked up a small number of times. The CDR3 DNA follows: TGTGCCAGCTCACCAGGGACGGATTATGGCTACACCTTC. Amino acid sequence: CASSPGTDYGYTF. V gene TRBV18 combines with J gene TRBJ1-2, with D tentatively TRBD1 (5 bases). V was clipped by 2 bases and J by 5 bases, with 9 bases between them. CDR1 is KGHSH, CDR2 LQKENI, per germline. The CDR3 loop spans 13 amino acids.

The CDR3 DNA follows: TGTGCCAGCAGCCAAGGTCCGGGAGACGAGCAGTACTTC. Translating it yields CASSQGPGDEQYF. The chain links TRBV7-2 to TRBJ2-7, with D possibly matching TRBD2 (6 bases). V was clipped by 5 bases and J by 5 bases, with 13 bases between them. Germline-derived CDR1 and CDR2 are SGHTA and FQGNSA. The CDR3 contains 13 residues.

In its sample, this clone was seen a few times. Mismatch with germline at one junction end may stem from a read error. The chain couples TRBV6-1 to TRBJ1-1; TRBD1 aligns across 8 bases. Germline CDR1 and CDR2: MNHNS and SASEGT. CDR3 length: 14 residues. The CDR3 DNA reads as TGTGCCAGCGTGATCCAGGGGGCGAACACTGAAGATTTCTTT. This encodes CASVIQGANTEDFF.